A single T cell receptor beta chain is shown here with its context. These data belong to a study of T cell changes during pregnancy in multiple sclerosis. Sequencing used immunoSEQ multiplex PCR; TCRdb keeps in-frame clones, though not all of them. The table shows around 60,000 clones, with about 92% occurring only once. This CDR3 spans 21 amino acids. The source of this sequence is a female donor with multiple sclerosis, enrolled in a pregnancy study. Sequences were derived from peripheral blood, sampled after pregnancy. The chain is built from TRBV21-1 and TRBJ2-5; the table's D call TRBD1 went unverified against the DNA. TRBV21-1 is given as a pseudogene. Written as DNA, the CDR3 is TGTGCCAGCAGCAAAGCCAATACGTCCCGGGACAGGGAGGGGGACCAAGAGACCCAGTACTTC. Its translation: CASSKANTSRDREGDQETQYF.